Listed here are 3 T cell receptor beta chains from one sample, sequenced in a study of blood T cell repertoires in COVID-19. Produced via immunoSEQ multiplex PCR; TCRdb's table is partial and in-frame only. The sample consists of some 210,000 clones, approximately 89% of them appearing once. Sample: peripheral blood. These receptors came from a woman aged 40 to 50 with acute or convalescent COVID-19.

DNA of the CDR3: TGTGCCAGCAGCCCGGGGTACGGGGGGGCTTTCTTT. It specifies CASSPGYGGAFF. This rearrangement joins TRBV11-2 to TRBJ1-1; possibly TRBD1 for D (5 bases). V was shortened by 5 bases and J by 11 bases, with 15 bases between the two germline ends. The germline CDR1 and CDR2 sequences are SGHAT and FQNNGV. CDR3 length equals 12 residues.

As DNA, the CDR3 is TGTGCCAGCAGCCCGTCGGGACAGGGATATGAAAAACTGTTTTTT. Encoded protein: CASSPSGQGYEKLFF. The chain employs TRBV6-5 and TRBJ1-4; 9 positions match TRBD1. This CDR3 is 15 amino acids long. The trim removed 6 bases at V and 6 bases at J, leaving 8 bases unmatched. The germline V gene has CDR1 MNHEY and CDR2 SVGAGI.

The chain carries TRBV5-1 and TRBJ1-1; maybe TRBD1 (5 bases). The CDR3 loop spans 14 amino acids. Germline V gives CDR1 SGHRS, CDR2 YFSETQ. V was cut by 4 bases and J by 1 base, with 11 bases left in between. CDR3 DNA sequence: TGCGCCAGCAGCCTCCCCCAGGGGAACACTGAAGCTTTCTTT. Translating it yields CASSLPQGNTEAFF.